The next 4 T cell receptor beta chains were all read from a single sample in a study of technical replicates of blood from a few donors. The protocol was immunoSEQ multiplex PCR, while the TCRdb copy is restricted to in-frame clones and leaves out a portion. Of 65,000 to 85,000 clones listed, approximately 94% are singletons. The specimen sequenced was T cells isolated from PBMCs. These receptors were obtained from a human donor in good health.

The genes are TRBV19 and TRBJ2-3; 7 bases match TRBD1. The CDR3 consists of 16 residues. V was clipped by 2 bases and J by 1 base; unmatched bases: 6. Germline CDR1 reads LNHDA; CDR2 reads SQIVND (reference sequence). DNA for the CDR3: TGTGCCAGTAGTATATACGACAGGGTCGGCACAGATACGCAGTATTTT. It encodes CASSIYDRVGTDTQYF. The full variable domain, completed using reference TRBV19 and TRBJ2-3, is DGGITQSPKYLFRKEGQNVTLSCEQNLNHDAMYWYRQDPGQGLRLIYYSQIVNDFQKGDIAEGYSVSREKKESFPLTVTSAQKNPTAFYLCASSIYDRVGTDTQYFGPGTRLTVL.

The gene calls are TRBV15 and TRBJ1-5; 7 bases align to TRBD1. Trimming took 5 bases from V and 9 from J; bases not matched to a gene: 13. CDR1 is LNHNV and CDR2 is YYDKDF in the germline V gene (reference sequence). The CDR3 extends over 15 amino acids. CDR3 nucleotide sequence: TGTGCCACCAGCGGATTTACCGTGACAGGGCCGCCCCAGCATTTT. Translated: CATSGFTVTGPPQHF.

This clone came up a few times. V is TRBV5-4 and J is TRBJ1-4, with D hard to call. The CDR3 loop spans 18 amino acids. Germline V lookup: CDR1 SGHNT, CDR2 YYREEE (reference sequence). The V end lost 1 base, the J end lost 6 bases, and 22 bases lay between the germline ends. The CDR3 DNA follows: TGTGCCAGCAGCTTGTTTGGCGGATTTAGGTCACCTGATGAAAAACTGTTTTTT. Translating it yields CASSLFGGFRSPDEKLFF.

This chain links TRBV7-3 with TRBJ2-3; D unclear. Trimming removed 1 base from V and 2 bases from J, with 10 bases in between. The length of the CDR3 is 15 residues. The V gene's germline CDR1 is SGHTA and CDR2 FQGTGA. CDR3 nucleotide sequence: TGTGCCAGCAGCTTAATGGCAGACTCCACAGATACGCAGTATTTT. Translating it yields CASSLMADSTDTQYF.